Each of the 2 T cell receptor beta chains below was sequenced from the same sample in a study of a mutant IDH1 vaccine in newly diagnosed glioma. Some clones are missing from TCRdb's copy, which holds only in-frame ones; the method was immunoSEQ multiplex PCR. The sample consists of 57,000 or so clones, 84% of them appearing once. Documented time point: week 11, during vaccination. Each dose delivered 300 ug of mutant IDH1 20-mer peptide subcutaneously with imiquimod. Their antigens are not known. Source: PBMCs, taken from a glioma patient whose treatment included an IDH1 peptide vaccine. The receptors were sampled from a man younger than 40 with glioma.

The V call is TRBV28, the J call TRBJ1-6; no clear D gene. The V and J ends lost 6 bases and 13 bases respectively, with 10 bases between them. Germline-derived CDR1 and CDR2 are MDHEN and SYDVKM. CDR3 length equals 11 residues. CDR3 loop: CASREGNPLHF. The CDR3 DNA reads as TGTGCCAGCAGAGAAGGGAATCCCCTCCACTTT.

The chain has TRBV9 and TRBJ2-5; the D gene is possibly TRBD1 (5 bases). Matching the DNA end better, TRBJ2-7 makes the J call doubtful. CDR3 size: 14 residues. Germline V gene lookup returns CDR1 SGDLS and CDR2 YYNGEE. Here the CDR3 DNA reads TGTGCCAGCAGCCCGACCAGGGTCCCTTACGAGCAGTACTTC. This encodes CASSPTRVPYEQYF.